The sequence of this T cell receptor (beta chain) was determined in a study of shared clonotypes between healthy human individuals. Looking at the study overall: Aged 18 to 49, the donors were a couple of women and a few men. Every donor yielded three CD4 naive, three CD4 memory, two CD8 naive and one CD8 memory plate.

Original processing notes: ImmunoSEQ output lacked quality scores and full-length reads, limiting matched filtering. Generated by immunoSEQ multiplex PCR, the TCRdb table keeps only in-frame clones and is missing some. V, J and clone size reflect that table, while D and trimming were determined from the DNA. The sample lists some 1 million clones; roughly 75% were seen once. The sample holds one count of this clone. The TCR comes from a young man in good health. The material sequenced was memory CD4+ T cells sorted from blood. This sample's subset: CD45RA-negative fraction.

This CDR3 is CASSLDGAGGANVLTF. CDR3 nucleotide sequence: TGTGCCAGCAGCTTGGACGGGGCTGGTGGGGCCAACGTCCTGACTTTC. This chain joins TRBV5-4 and TRBJ2-6; D assignment may be TRBD1 or TRBD2 (5 bases each). V lost 0 bases, J lost 3 bases, and 10 bases lay in between. The CDR3 is 16 amino acids. Germline assignment: CDR1 SGHNT and CDR2 YYREEE (reference sequence).